This TCR beta chain emerged from a study of T cell responses to AZD1222 COVID-19 vaccine. Study-level findings and limits: Sampled repertoires all dated from after the peak T cell response. White British donors predominated, females outnumbered males, and clonal diversity was possibly underestimated.

On this clone: The target antigen is unknown.

Produced via immunoSEQ multiplex PCR; TCRdb's table is partial and in-frame only. The sample lists more than 140,000 clones; approximately 90% were seen once. The source of this sequence is an adult in good health. The sequenced sample was peripheral blood, obtained on day 0 of AZD1222 vaccination.

The CDR3 region is CATSEANTGELFF. As DNA, the CDR3 is TGTGCCACCTCGGAAGCGAACACCGGGGAGCTGTTTTTT. The genes are TRBV10-3 and TRBJ2-2; D remains ambiguous. Looked up from germline, CDR1 is ENHRY and CDR2 is SYGVKD. Deletions cut 10 bases from V and 0 bases from J, with 9 bases between. The CDR3 length is 13 residues.